This T cell receptor (beta chain) was recovered during a study of cytomegalovirus exposure and HLA in healthy donors. Libraries were prepared by immunoSEQ multiplex PCR; TCRdb keeps only in-frame clonotypes and omits some of them. The sample lists 150,000 to 200,000 clones, around 84% occurring once. Concerning this clone itself: Its specificity is not known.

Study-wide results and limits: It was found in a later analysis that first-cohort TCR clusters tended to co-occur in the 100 to 150 validation repertoires. Reportedly, diagnosis of cytomegalovirus status by the classifier showed high specificity and sensitivity. The study labeled more than 150 TCR beta chains cytomegalovirus-associated. A few chains tied to CMV proved CMV antigen-specific in vitro.

The CDR3 has 15 amino acids. In germline, CDR1 is SGHAT, CDR2 FQNNGV. V shed 1 base, J shed 3 bases, and the junction held 2 bases outside the gene matches. Sequenced material: PBMCs. The gene calls are TRBV11-2 and TRBJ2-3, with 9 positions matching TRBD2. The sequence came from a woman under 40 in good health and CMV-seropositive. CDR3 DNA sequence: TGTGCCAGCAGCTTAGTAGCGGGAGCAACAGATACGCAGTATTTT. Its protein product is CASSLVAGATDTQYF.